This TCR beta chain stems from a study of cytomegalovirus exposure and HLA in healthy donors. Overall study results and limits: Association with HLA alleles at 0.05 false discovery rate was found for around 17,000 TCR beta sequences in a later analysis.

As for this clone: The antigen is undetermined.

Both 60 Vbeta primers and 13 Jbeta primers went into the PCR. Clones were read by immunoSEQ multiplex PCR, and TCRdb kept only the in-frame ones, dropping some. The sample carries about 120,000 clones, about 83% recorded once. The germline CDR1 and CDR2 sequences are SNHLY and FYNNEI. The CDR3 is made up of 13 amino acids. The V end lost 7 bases, the J end lost 6 bases, and 14 bases lay between the germline ends. This rearrangement joins TRBV2 to TRBJ2-3; maybe TRBD2 (6 bases). This receptor was taken from a woman aged 40 to 55 in good health and CMV-seropositive. Material for sequencing was PBMCs. CDR3 DNA: TGTGCCAGCAATCGGGACTTCCGGGATACGCAGTATTTT. Its protein is CASNRDFRDTQYF.